The 14 T cell receptor beta chains below all came from one sample that was sequenced in a study of cytomegalovirus exposure and HLA in healthy donors (dated by TCRdb to about 2017). Libraries came from the immunoSEQ multiplex PCR assay. A mixture of 60 forward primers for TCR Vbeta segments and 13 reverse primers for TCR Jbeta segments was used in the multiplex PCR. TCRdb took over this immuneACCESS table, retaining in-frame rearrangements with V and J assigned. Such tables are incomplete; in checked studies, under half of the missing clones stem from an unresolved V gene, and the remainder is unexplained. For this sample the table gives fewer than 180,000 clones, of which roughly 77% were detected only once. The ten largest clones add up to roughly 3.6% of the sample. The sequencing sample was made of PBMCs. The receptors stem from a human donor in good health.

The count of this clone is one. The V gene is TRBV27, the J gene TRBJ2-3, with TRBD2 as a possible D gene (6 bases). Germline V gene sequence: CDR1 MNHEY, CDR2 SMNVEV (reference sequence). V was clipped by 5 bases and J by 2 bases, with 11 bases between them. This CDR3 is 14 amino acids long. CDR3 region: CASSPGGFTDTQYF. CDR3 DNA sequence: TGTGCCAGCAGTCCTGGGGGGTTCACAGATACGCAGTATTTT.

The chain's CDR3 is CASSRRWGRLGNQPQHF. CDR3 DNA sequence: TGCGCCAGCAGTCGAAGGTGGGGGCGGTTGGGCAATCAGCCCCAGCATTTT. This chain joins TRBV23-1 and TRBJ1-5, with D perhaps matching TRBD1 (6 bases). TRBV23-1 is sorted into the ORF group, with uncertain function. The CDR3 sequence is 17 residues long. The V and J ends lost 4 bases and 2 bases respectively, with 18 bases between them.

CDR3 residues: CASSLLQANTEAFF. CDR3 coding DNA: TGTGCCAGCAGCTTATTACAGGCGAACACTGAAGCTTTCTTT. V usage is TRBV5-4 and J usage is TRBJ1-1, with D possibly TRBD1 on 5 matching bases. V lost 2 bases and J lost 1, with 9 bases in between. Germline V CDR1 and CDR2: SGHNT, YYREEE (reference sequence). The CDR3 spans 14 residues.

This chain uses TRBV30 with TRBJ1-2; D is ambiguous. In germline, CDR1 is GTSNPN, CDR2 SVGIG (reference sequence). V was trimmed by 0 bases and J by 2 bases, leaving 7 bases between them. This CDR3 has 13 residues. The CDR3 reads CAWSVPGNYGYTF. DNA for the CDR3: TGTGCCTGGAGTGTACCGGGAAACTATGGCTACACCTTC.

The chain is built from TRBV6-5 and TRBJ1-1; D might be TRBD1 (6 bases). The CDR3 covers 14 residues. V gave up 5 bases and J gave up 1 base, with 11 bases separating them. Germline V gene lookup returns CDR1 MNHEY and CDR2 SVGAGI. CDR3: CASSQRTENTEAFF. The CDR3 DNA is TGTGCCAGCAGTCAGAGGACAGAGAACACTGAAGCTTTCTTT.

V is TRBV28 and J is TRBJ2-7, with TRBD1 identical over 7 bases. The CDR3 has 16 residues. With V trimmed by 5 bases and J by 2 bases, 12 bases remained unmatched. CDR1 and CDR2 (germline): MDHEN, SYDVKM. CDR3 sequence (DNA): TGTGCCAGCAGTCTTCCGGGACAGATCCGGACCTACGAGCAGTACTTC. Its protein product is CASSLPGQIRTYEQYF.

V and J are TRBV19 and TRBJ1-1; D not resolved. CDR1 is LNHDA, CDR2 SQIVND, per germline (reference sequence). V was shortened by 3 bases and J by 1 base, with 18 bases between the two germline ends. The CDR3 length is 17 residues. The CDR3 reads CASSIRGPAGRNTEAFF. Here the CDR3 DNA reads TGTGCCAGTAGTATCCGAGGGCCCGCCGGGAGGAACACTGAAGCTTTCTTT.

The chain recombines TRBV27 with TRBJ1-5; 8 nucleotides line up with TRBD1. Germline V gene data show CDR1 as MNHEY and CDR2 as SMNVEV (reference sequence). Trimming took 3 bases from V and 2 from J; bases not matched to a gene: 3. This CDR3 is built from 15 residues. As DNA, the CDR3 is TGTGCCAGCAGTTTTCAGGGGGCAGGCAATCAGCCCCAGCATTTT. Protein product: CASSFQGAGNQPQHF.

The chain uses TRBV2 and TRBJ1-2; 11 positions match TRBD1. Germline V CDR1 and CDR2: SNHLY, FYNNEI. This CDR3 has 15 residues. The V and J ends lost 6 bases and 4 bases, in that order; junction bases with no gene match: 7. The CDR3 sequence: CASSKPGQGVYGYTF. The CDR3 DNA follows: TGTGCCAGCAGCAAACCGGGACAGGGGGTCTATGGCTACACCTTC.

This clone has just a few counts. The chain carries TRBV19 and TRBJ2-7, with TRBD1 matching over 7 bases. With 5 bases clipped from V and 3 bases from J, the junction kept 4 bases outside the gene matches. CDR1 is LNHDA and CDR2 is SQIVND in the germline V gene (reference sequence). The CDR3 runs to 13 residues. CDR3 residues: CASSFDRDYEQYF. DNA of the CDR3: TGTGCCAGTAGTTTCGACAGGGACTACGAGCAGTACTTC.

In its sample, this clone was seen once. This chain joins TRBV27 and TRBJ2-7, with 9 bases that match TRBD2. Germline CDR1 MNHEY, CDR2 SMNVEV (reference sequence). CDR3 length equals 16 residues. J lost 4 bases, V lost 2 bases, and 9 bases had no gene match. The CDR3 sequence is CASSLRPSGKLYEQYF. CDR3 coding DNA: TGTGCCAGCAGTTTACGGCCTAGCGGGAAGTTATACGAGCAGTACTTC.

This clone was seen a handful of times. This chain uses TRBV2 with TRBJ1-2, with TRBD1 matching 8 bases. V was clipped by 6 bases and J by 6 bases; unmatched bases: 3. This CDR3 contains 12 residues. The V gene's germline CDR1 is SNHLY and CDR2 FYNNEI. The CDR3: CASSDRGDGYTF. DNA of the CDR3: TGTGCCAGCAGCGACAGGGGAGATGGCTACACCTTC.

The V gene is TRBV5-6, the J gene TRBJ1-1; 9 bases fit TRBD1. Germline CDR1 SGHDT, CDR2 YYEEEE. Unmatched junction bases numbered 9, after V lost 5 bases and J lost 1 base. This CDR3 is built from 16 residues. The CDR3 DNA follows: TGTGCCAGCAGTTTATACAGGGGGCGAGGGAACACTGAAGCTTTCTTT. Amino acid sequence: CASSLYRGRGNTEAFF.

The rearrangement uses TRBV7-9 and TRBJ2-7; D is uncertain. V was trimmed by 2 bases and J by 5 bases, leaving 7 bases between them. Germline-derived CDR1 and CDR2 are SEHNR and FQNEAQ (reference sequence). CDR3 size: 12 residues. The CDR3 reads CASSLIRNEQYF. CDR3 nucleotides: TGTGCCAGCAGCTTAATCAGGAACGAGCAGTACTTC.